Below, 32 T cell receptor beta chains from the same sample are listed, as sequenced in a study of CD8+ T cells in alopecia areata. Extracted RNA was reverse transcribed into cDNA, the sequencing template. Sequenced by immunoSEQ multiplex PCR; TCRdb stores in-frame clones only, minus some. The sample carries 150,000 to 200,000 clones, roughly 60% recorded once. Stated treatment: oral pan-JAK inhibitor, 5-10 mg twice daily. Sequences were derived from CD4+ T cells sorted from blood, sampled at week 24, from a patient treated with tofacitinib. Every receptor here comes from a human donor with alopecia areata.

The J gene is TRBJ2-7, the V gene TRBV6-1; no clear D. Trimming removed 6 bases from V and 4 bases from J, with 16 bases in between. The CDR3 has 14 amino acids. Germline CDR1 is MNHNS and CDR2 is SASEGT. The CDR3 sequence is CASRERGIAYEQYF. CDR3 bases: TGTGCCAGCAGGGAGAGAGGTATTGCTTACGAGCAGTACTTC.

V is TRBV30 and J is TRBJ1-4, with a tentative D call TRBD1 (5 bases). The CDR3 has 13 amino acids. Germline V gene sequence: CDR1 GTSNPN, CDR2 SVGIG (reference sequence). Trimming cost V 5 bases and J 8 bases, with 15 bases left between them. CDR3 amino acids: CAWDRSNREKLFF. Here the CDR3 DNA reads TGTGCCTGGGATCGCTCTAACAGGGAAAAACTGTTTTTT.

Remarks on this clone: In the same sample, other DNA sequences code for this CDR3. The chain has TRBV30 and TRBJ1-1; tentatively, D is TRBD1 (6 bases). Trimming took 0 bases from V and 1 from J, leaving 9 bases between them. Per the germline V gene, CDR1 is GTSNPN and CDR2 is SVGIG (reference sequence). CDR3 size: 14 residues. DNA of the CDR3: TGTGCCTGGAGTGTGGGGGCGGCGAACACTGAAGCTTTCTTT. Amino acids: CAWSVGAANTEAFF.

This clone was counted between two and nine times. The chain links TRBV27 to TRBJ1-3; D is unclear. This CDR3 contains 13 residues. CDR1 MNHEY and CDR2 SMNVEV come from the germline V gene (reference sequence). V lost 6 bases and J 0 bases, leaving 6 bases between the germline ends. The CDR3, as DNA: TGTGCCAGCAGGGCAGTCTCTGGAAACACCATATATTTT. Protein: CASRAVSGNTIYF.

V and J are TRBV13 and TRBJ2-7; perhaps TRBD2 as D (6 bases). Per germline, CDR1 PRHDT and CDR2 FYEKMQ (reference sequence). The CDR3 is 16 residues long. V dropped 3 bases and J dropped 3 bases, with 18 bases sitting between them. This CDR3 reads CASSLGGEAVHYEQYF. The CDR3 DNA follows: TGTGCCAGCAGCTTGGGCGGGGAGGCCGTTCACTACGAGCAGTACTTC.

The rearrangement links TRBV2 to TRBJ2-5; 7 bases line up with TRBD2. The assigned J gene may be wrong: the sequence end matches TRBJ2-7 better. This CDR3 contains 12 residues. CDR1 SNHLY and CDR2 FYNNEI come from the germline V gene. The CDR3 nucleotides read TGTGCCAGCAATGCGGGAGCCTACGAGCAGTACTTC. It specifies CASNAGAYEQYF.

The V and J genes are TRBV5-6 and TRBJ2-3; D ambiguous. CDR1 SGHDT and CDR2 YYEEEE come from the germline V gene. Trimming took off 1 base at V and 5 bases at J, with 8 bases between the two ends. CDR3 length equals 13 residues. CDR3 sequence reads: CASSLYSVDTQYF. The DNA of the CDR3 is TGTGCCAGCAGCTTGTACAGCGTAGATACGCAGTATTTT.

Here the CDR3 DNA reads TGTGCCTGGAGTGGGGGGGCAGGGCCCTACGAGCAGTACTTC. Translating gives CAWSGGAGPYEQYF. The chain joins TRBV30 to TRBJ2-7; the D gene could be TRBD1 or TRBD2 (6 bases each). The germline V and J ends were trimmed by 1 base and 2 bases, with 12 bases remaining between them. Germline V lookup: CDR1 GTSNPN, CDR2 SVGIG (reference sequence). The CDR3 totals 14 residues.

The chain couples TRBV29-1 to TRBJ2-1; unclear D gene. V was trimmed by 6 bases and J by 7 bases, leaving 13 bases between them. The CDR3 has 12 amino acids. Germline V gene sequence: CDR1 SQVTM, CDR2 ANQGSEA. CDR3 residues: CSVSWQPNEQFF. The CDR3 nucleotides read TGCAGCGTATCGTGGCAGCCGAATGAGCAGTTCTTC.

This clone was found once. The rearrangement links TRBV5-6 to TRBJ1-6; TRBD1 matches 9 bases. V was pared by 4 bases and J by 9 bases, with 8 bases of the junction left unmatched. The CDR3 has 15 residues. The germline gives CDR1 SGHDT, CDR2 YYEEEE. The CDR3 region has the DNA TGTGCCAGCAGCCCAAGACAGGGGGGAACTTCACCCCTCCACTTT. It translates to CASSPRQGGTSPLHF.

The V and J genes are TRBV7-2 and TRBJ1-2, with D perhaps TRBD1 (6 bases). Trimming shortened V by 2 bases and J by 8 bases, and 12 bases separated the two germline ends. Looked up from germline, CDR1 is SGHTA and CDR2 is FQGNSA. CDR3 length: 13 amino acids. CDR3 nucleotide sequence: TGTGCCAGCAGCTTACTAGGGGGGAGCGGCTACACCTTC. Translating it yields CASSLLGGSGYTF.

The chain joins TRBV29-1 to TRBJ1-5; D is possibly TRBD1 (6 bases). Germline CDR1 SQVTM, CDR2 ANQGSEA. Trimming removed 4 bases at V and 4 bases at J, with 14 bases between. This CDR3 has 14 residues. CDR3 nucleotide sequence: TGCAGCGTTGCGGTCAGGGGAGTTAATCAGCCCCAGCATTTT. Translating it yields CSVAVRGVNQPQHF.

CDR3 in DNA: TGCAGCGTTGTGAGGCAGGGGCGGACTGAAGCTTTCTTT. This sequence encodes CSVVRQGRTEAFF. The chain links TRBV29-1 to TRBJ1-1, with D perhaps TRBD1 (6 bases). Germline CDR1 and CDR2: SQVTM and ANQGSEA. CDR3 length equals 13 residues. V gave up 4 bases and J gave up 5 bases, with 14 bases separating them.

This clone showed up just a few times. This rearrangement joins TRBV19 to TRBJ1-5, with 7 nucleotides matching TRBD1. This CDR3 comprises 14 residues. The germline CDR1 and CDR2 sequences are LNHDA and SQIVND (reference sequence). V lost 5 bases and J lost 4; bases outside the gene matches: 5. The CDR3 region has the DNA TGTGCCAGTAGTGAACAGGGGCGAAATCAGCCCCAGCATTTT. It translates to CASSEQGRNQPQHF.

The chain links TRBV19 to TRBJ2-2, with 13 bases fitting TRBD2. Trimming removed 5 bases from V and 6 bases from J; junction bases left unmatched: 6. Germline V gives CDR1 LNHDA, CDR2 SQIVND (reference sequence). This CDR3 spans 16 amino acids. CDR3 sequence reads: CASSPGLAGSSGELFF. The CDR3 region has the DNA TGTGCCAGTAGTCCGGGACTAGCGGGAAGCTCCGGGGAGCTGTTTTTT. Based on the CDR3 plus reference TRBV19 and TRBJ2-2, the full variable domain is DGGITQSPKYLFRKEGQNVTLSCEQNLNHDAMYWYRQDPGQGLRLIYYSQIVNDFQKGDIAEGYSVSREKKESFPLTVTSAQKNPTAFYLCASSPGLAGSSGELFFGEGSRLTVL.

V usage is TRBV15 and J usage is TRBJ1-4; 12 bases are shared with TRBD1. The CDR3 length is 13 residues. Losses at the gene ends were 11 bases for V and 6 bases for J; bases not matched to a gene: 4. Germline assignment: CDR1 LNHNV and CDR2 YYDKDF (reference sequence). The CDR3 bases are TGTGCCGCCGGGACAGGGGGCGATGAAAAACTGTTTTTT. This gives the protein CAAGTGGDEKLFF.

This clone showed up just a few times. Other DNA sequences within the sample encode an identical CDR3. The chain uses TRBV5-6 and TRBJ2-7, with D unresolved. The V end lost 2 bases, the J end lost 4 bases, and 7 bases lay between the germline ends. The CDR3 is 12 residues long. Germline-derived CDR1 and CDR2 are SGHDT and YYEEEE. CDR3 protein: CASSFQTYEQYF. DNA for the CDR3: TGTGCCAGCAGCTTTCAGACATACGAGCAGTACTTC.

This clone was counted between two and nine times. The V and J genes are TRBV2 and TRBJ2-4, with TRBD1 matching over 9 bases. The CDR3 spans 16 residues. The germline V gene encodes CDR1 SNHLY and CDR2 FYNNEI. The trim removed 1 base at V and 2 bases at J, leaving 3 bases unmatched. CDR3 nucleotide sequence: TGTGCCAGCAGTGAAGACAGGGGGCGCCCCAAAAACATTCAGTACTTC. As protein: CASSEDRGRPKNIQYF. The whole variable domain, filled in from reference TRBV2 and TRBJ2-4, reads EPEVTQTPSHQVTQMGQEVILRCVPISNHLYFYWYRQILGQKVEFLVSFYNNEISEKSEIFDDQFSVERPDGSNFTLKIRSTKLEDSAMYFCASSEDRGRPKNIQYFGAGTRLSVL.

The CDR3 DNA follows: TGTGCCAGCAGCCCACACACAGGGCCGGGAGGCTACACCTTC. Translated, it gives CASSPHTGPGGYTF. This chain connects TRBV6-5 to TRBJ1-2; weak D call: TRBD1 (6 bases). Germline CDR1 MNHEY, CDR2 SVGAGI. CDR3 length: 14 amino acids. V gave up 6 bases and J gave up 8 bases, with 19 bases separating them.

V usage is TRBV30 and J usage is TRBJ1-1; 7 nucleotides agree with TRBD1. Germline V lookup: CDR1 GTSNPN, CDR2 SVGIG (reference sequence). V shed 5 bases, J shed 1 base, and the junction held 4 bases outside the gene matches. This CDR3 contains 13 residues. The CDR3 DNA follows: TGTGCCTGGGAAAGGACAGGGAACACTGAAGCTTTCTTT. Translation gives CAWERTGNTEAFF.

This chain uses TRBV14 with TRBJ2-1, with D unresolved. V was trimmed by 5 bases and J by 5 bases, leaving 10 bases between them. Germline CDR1 is SGHDN and CDR2 is FVKESK. The CDR3 spans 13 residues. The CDR3 bases are TGTGCCAGCAGCAAGAGGCCCCACAATGAGCAGTTCTTC. Protein sequence: CASSKRPHNEQFF.

CDR3 in amino acids: CASSLGTSTGMNTEAFF. DNA of the CDR3: TGCGCCAGCAGCTTGGGAACTTCTACAGGGATGAACACTGAAGCTTTCTTT. This chain uses TRBV5-1 with TRBJ1-1, with a tentative D call TRBD1 (6 bases). This CDR3 comprises 17 residues. With 0 bases removed from V and 0 bases from J, the gap between germline ends came to 15 bases. The germline gives CDR1 SGHRS, CDR2 YFSETQ.

Concerning this clone: This specimen includes other DNA sequences encoding the same CDR3. The chain has TRBV10-2 and TRBJ2-7; 8 nucleotides align to TRBD2. Germline V gene data show CDR1 as WSHSY and CDR2 as SAAADI. The CDR3 extends over 13 amino acids. J lost 4 bases, V lost 7 bases, and 6 bases had no gene match. Written as DNA, the CDR3 is TGCGCCAGCAAGGTAGCGGGGTCGTACGAGCAGTACTTC. Protein product: CASKVAGSYEQYF.

This chain joins TRBV2 and TRBJ2-7; a possible D gene is TRBD1 (5 bases). With 7 bases removed from V and 2 bases from J, the gap between germline ends came to 9 bases. There are 12 residues in the CDR3. Germline CDR1 is SNHLY and CDR2 is FYNNEI. The CDR3, as DNA: TGTGCCAGCATGGGGCACCCCTACGAGCAGTACTTC. Translated: CASMGHPYEQYF.

This sequence joins TRBV4-3 and TRBJ2-5; 9 positions match TRBD1. Unmatched junction bases numbered 4, after V lost 1 base and J lost 4 bases. The CDR3 is 15 amino acids. Germline CDR1 and CDR2: LGHNA and YSLEER. The CDR3 sequence: CASSQGDREIETQYF. The CDR3 DNA reads as TGCGCCAGCAGCCAAGGGGACAGGGAAATAGAGACCCAGTACTTC.

The rearrangement joins TRBV29-1 to TRBJ2-1; D is uncertain. This CDR3 comprises 17 residues. V gave up 0 bases and J gave up 0 bases, with 15 bases separating them. Germline V gene sequence: CDR1 SQVTM, CDR2 ANQGSEA. The CDR3 loop reads CSVEESWTPSSYNEQFF. CDR3 bases: TGCAGCGTTGAAGAATCGTGGACCCCGAGCTCCTACAATGAGCAGTTCTTC.

The genes are TRBV28 and TRBJ1-2, with TRBD1 identical over 12 bases. The J segment lost 8 bases and the V segment lost 6 bases, leaving 10 bases of the junction unmatched. This CDR3 region has 15 residues. Germline lookup yields CDR1 MDHEN and CDR2 SYDVKM. The CDR3 spells CASSLLIGTGGGYTF. As DNA, the CDR3 is TGTGCCAGCAGCCTATTAATTGGGACAGGGGGCGGCTACACCTTC.

The sample holds one count of this clone. The sample holds other DNA sequences that translate to the same CDR3. The chain couples TRBV29-1 to TRBJ1-1; D is undetermined. There are 12 residues in the CDR3. V lost 4 bases, J lost 0 bases, and 6 bases lay in between. Per the germline V gene, CDR1 is SQVTM and CDR2 is ANQGSEA. CDR3 protein: CSVVRMNTEAFF. The DNA for the CDR3 is TGCAGCGTTGTTAGGATGAACACTGAAGCTTTCTTT.

This clone showed up many times. The genes are TRBV29-1 and TRBJ1-2; D remains ambiguous. The length of the CDR3 is 11 residues. Per germline, CDR1 SQVTM and CDR2 ANQGSEA. Deletions cut 8 bases from V and 2 bases from J, with 9 bases between. CDR3: CSTAHNYGYTF. In DNA form, the CDR3 reads TGCAGCACAGCACACAACTATGGCTACACCTTC.

The chain recombines TRBV11-2 with TRBJ1-1, with 8 bases that match TRBD1. J lost 11 bases, V lost 3 bases, and 5 bases had no gene match. This CDR3 comprises 12 residues. Looked up from germline, CDR1 is SGHAT and CDR2 is FQNNGV. The CDR3 spells CASSFDRGRAFF. The CDR3 DNA is TGTGCCAGCAGCTTTGACAGGGGAAGGGCTTTCTTT.

V is TRBV5-6 and J is TRBJ1-2; D ambiguous. Trimming left V 3 bases short and J 6 bases short, with 9 bases between. CDR3 length: 12 residues. CDR1 and CDR2 (germline): SGHDT, YYEEEE. This chain's CDR3 is CASSSRTDGYTF. The CDR3 region has the DNA TGTGCCAGCAGCTCAAGGACTGATGGCTACACCTTC.

J is TRBJ1-4 and V is TRBV14; D is uncertain. V was cut by 4 bases and J by 5 bases, with 5 bases left in between. This CDR3 has 12 amino acids. Per the germline V gene, CDR1 is SGHDN and CDR2 is FVKESK. CDR3 DNA: TGTGCCAGCAGCCGTACAAATGAAAAACTGTTTTTT. This sequence encodes CASSRTNEKLFF.